The clone carrying this T cell receptor (beta chain) was found a few times. What it binds is not known. The data belong to a study of response to subunit inactivated influenza vaccine. Germline CDR1 reads SGHVS; CDR2 reads FQNEAQ. V gave up 4 bases and J gave up 9 bases, with 13 bases separating them. The CDR3 has 13 residues. Study-wide points: Authors suggested each seasonal flu vaccination may recruit only limited numbers of new T cells.

TCRdb passed the RT-PCR reads through MiXCR, listing each CDR3 protein once. Among 530,000 or so distinct CDR3 sequences listed, about 25% were seen once. Sequencing was performed on CD4+ T cells sorted from PBMCs, taken approximately 5 days after vaccination. The receptor comes from a man in his forties or fifties who received an inactivated influenza vaccine. This sequence joins TRBV7-8 and TRBJ2-1; D is perhaps TRBD2 (6 bases). Here the CDR3 DNA reads TGTGCCAGCAGCTCCGGATGGGGAGGTGAGCAGTTCTTC. Protein product: CASSSGWGGEQFF.